This TCR beta chain is from a study of T cells in Graves' hyperthyroidism and ophthalmopathy. TCR beta CDR3 regions were amplified from RNA. The TCR CDR3 was amplified in a first-round RT-PCR using the HTBI primer set. MiXCR, applied by TCRdb to the multiplex PCR reads, yields one record per CDR3 protein. The sample lists 350,000 to 400,000 distinct CDR3 sequences; more than 12% were seen once. CDR1 is MNHEY and CDR2 is SMNVEV in the germline V gene (reference sequence). The CDR3 length is 16 residues. V lost 1 base to trimming and J lost 0 bases, with 11 bases between them. Patients counted as stable if ophthalmopathy did not develop within 18 months. This clonotype has a handful of counts.

Input material: blood. This receptor was obtained from a woman aged 25-40 years with Graves' hyperthyroidism. This sequence joins TRBV27 and TRBJ2-3; D is ambiguous. The CDR3 DNA reads TGTGCCAGCAGTTTATATTCTGGCGGTAGCACAGATACGCAGTATTTT. This translates into CASSLYSGGSTDTQYF.